Presented here are 2 T cell receptor beta chains from one specimen sequenced in a study of shared clonotypes between healthy human individuals (TCRdb year 2020). The library came from the immunoSEQ multiplex PCR assay. Entries here come from immuneACCESS through TCRdb and include only in-frame sequences with V and J called. Some clones fail to appear in such tables; in the studies checked, an unresolved V gene covers under half of the shortfall, and the cause of the remainder is unknown. The sample table records approximately 1,500,000 clones; 95% to 99% of these occur just once. The ten biggest clones cover around 0.45% of the sample. Sequencing input: naive CD4+ T cells sorted from blood. Sample cell subset or site, as interpreted from the label and publication: CD45RA+ positively selected. The source is a man aged 30-40 years in good health.

This chain uses TRBV10-3 with TRBJ1-5; D is ambiguous. CDR1 and CDR2 (germline): ENHRY, SYGVKD. V was pared by 7 bases and J by 5 bases, with 6 bases between. The CDR3 extends over 11 amino acids. Here the CDR3 DNA reads TGTGCCATCACTTTTCATCAGCCCCAGCATTTT. It specifies CAITFHQPQHF.

This sequence joins TRBV7-2 and TRBJ1-5, with D maybe TRBD1 (5 bases). Germline CDR1 is SGHTA and CDR2 is FQGNSA. The ends were cut back, 5 bases at V and 7 bases at J, with 12 bases in the middle. CDR3 length equals 13 residues. The CDR3 protein is CASSIGTEQPQHF. The CDR3 coding sequence is TGTGCCAGCAGCATCGGGACGGAACAGCCCCAGCATTTT. Together with reference TRBV7-2 and TRBJ1-5, the CDR3 gives the full variable domain: GAGVSQSPSNKVTEKGKDVELRCDPISGHTALYWYRQSLGQGLEFLIYFQGNSAPDKSGLPSDRFSAERTGGSVSTLTIQRTQQEDSAVYLCASSIGTEQPQHFGDGTRLSIL.